The T cell receptor beta chain described here comes from a study of human T cells and chemical hapten exposure. This clonotype was counted many times. The antigen is not known. Broader study findings: Significantly more large CDR3 similarity clusters arose among expanded TCRs than among controls.

Each CDR3 protein is one row after TCRdb ran MiXCR on the RACE reads. The sample holds 60,000 to 80,000 distinct CDR3 sequences, about 6.7% seen once. Time point reported: pre-sensitization, week 0. Treatment specified: therapeutic diphenylcyclopropenone sensitization with weekly scalp DPC. V was pared by 7 bases and J by 4 bases, with 22 bases between. The CDR3 extends over 15 amino acids. Germline-derived CDR1 and CDR2 are SQVTM and ANQGSEA. The chain couples TRBV29-1 to TRBJ1-1, with D possibly being TRBD1 (6 bases). Here the sequenced sample was whole blood, taken in connection with sensitization to the hapten diphenylcyclopropenone (DPC). The TCR originated in a woman between 25 and 40 years old with alopecia areata. Some clones in this sample may be carry-over from other donors' samples. CDR3 nucleotides: TGCAGCGCAAGACAGGACCTCCTAGCCTCCACTGAAGCTTTCTTT. Protein sequence: CSARQDLLASTEAFF.